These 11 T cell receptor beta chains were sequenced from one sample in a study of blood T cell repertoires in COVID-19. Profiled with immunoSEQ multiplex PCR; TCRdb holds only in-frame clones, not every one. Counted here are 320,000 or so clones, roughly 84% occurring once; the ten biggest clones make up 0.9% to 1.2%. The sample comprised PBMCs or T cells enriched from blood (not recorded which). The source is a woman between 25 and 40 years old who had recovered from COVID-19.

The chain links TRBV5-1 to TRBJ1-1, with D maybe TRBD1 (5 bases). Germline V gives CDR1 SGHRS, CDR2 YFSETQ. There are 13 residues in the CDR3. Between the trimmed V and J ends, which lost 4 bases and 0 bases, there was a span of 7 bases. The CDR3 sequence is CASSTTVNTEAFF. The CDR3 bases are TGCGCCAGCAGCACGACAGTGAACACTGAAGCTTTCTTT.

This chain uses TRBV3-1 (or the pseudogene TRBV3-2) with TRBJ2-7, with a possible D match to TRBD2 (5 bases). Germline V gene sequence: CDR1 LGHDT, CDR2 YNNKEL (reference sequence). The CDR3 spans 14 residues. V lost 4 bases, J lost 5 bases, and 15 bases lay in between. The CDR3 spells CASSRHPAENEQYF. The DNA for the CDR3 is TGTGCCAGCAGCCGCCATCCAGCGGAGAACGAGCAGTACTTC.

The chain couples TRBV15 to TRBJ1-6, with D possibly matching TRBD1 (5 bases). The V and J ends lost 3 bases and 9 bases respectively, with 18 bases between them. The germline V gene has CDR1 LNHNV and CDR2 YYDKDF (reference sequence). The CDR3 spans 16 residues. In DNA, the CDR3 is TGTGCCACCAGCAGCGGGATCGGGGGAAGTGGTTCACCCCTCCACTTT. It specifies CATSSGIGGSGSPLHF.

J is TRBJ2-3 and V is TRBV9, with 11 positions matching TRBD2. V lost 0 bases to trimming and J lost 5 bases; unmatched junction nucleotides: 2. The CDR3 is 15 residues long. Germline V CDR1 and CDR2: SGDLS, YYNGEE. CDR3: CASSVVAGGQDTQYF. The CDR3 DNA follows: TGTGCCAGCAGCGTAGTAGCGGGGGGGCAAGATACGCAGTATTTT.

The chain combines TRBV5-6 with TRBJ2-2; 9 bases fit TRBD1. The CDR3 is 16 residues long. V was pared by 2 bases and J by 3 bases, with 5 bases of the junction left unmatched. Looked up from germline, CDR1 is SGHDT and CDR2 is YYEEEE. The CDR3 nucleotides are TGTGCCAGCAGCTTCACAGGGGGCGCGTACACCGGGGAGCTGTTTTTT. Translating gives CASSFTGGAYTGELFF. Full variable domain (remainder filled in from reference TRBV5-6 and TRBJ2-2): DAGVTQSPTHLIKTRGQQVTLRCSPKSGHDTVSWYQQALGQGPQFIFQYYEEEERQRGNFPDRFSGHQFPNYSSELNVNALLLGDSALYLCASSFTGGAYTGELFFGEGSRLTVL.

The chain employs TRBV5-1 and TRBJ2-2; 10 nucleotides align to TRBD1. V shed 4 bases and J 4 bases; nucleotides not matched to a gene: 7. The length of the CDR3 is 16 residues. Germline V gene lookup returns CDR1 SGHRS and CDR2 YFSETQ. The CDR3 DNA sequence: TGCGCCAGCAGCCAACGACAGGGGGCGAGCACCGGGGAGCTGTTTTTT. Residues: CASSQRQGASTGELFF.

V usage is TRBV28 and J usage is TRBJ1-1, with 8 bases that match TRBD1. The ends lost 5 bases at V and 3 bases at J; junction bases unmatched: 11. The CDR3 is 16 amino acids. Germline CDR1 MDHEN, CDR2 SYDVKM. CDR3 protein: CASSPTQGAMDTEAFF. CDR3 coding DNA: TGTGCCAGCAGTCCGACCCAGGGGGCTATGGACACTGAAGCTTTCTTT.

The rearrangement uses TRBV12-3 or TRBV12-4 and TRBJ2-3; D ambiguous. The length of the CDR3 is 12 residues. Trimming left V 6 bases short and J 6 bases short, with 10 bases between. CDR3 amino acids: CASSRRVDTQYF. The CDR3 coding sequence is TGTGCCAGCAGCCGACGGGTCGATACGCAGTATTTT.

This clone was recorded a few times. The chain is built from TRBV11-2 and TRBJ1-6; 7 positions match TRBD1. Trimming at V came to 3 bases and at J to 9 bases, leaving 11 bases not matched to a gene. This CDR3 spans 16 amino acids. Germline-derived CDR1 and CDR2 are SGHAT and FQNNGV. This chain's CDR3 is CASSLDPGQRLSPLHF. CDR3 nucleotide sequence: TGTGCCAGCAGCTTGGATCCGGGACAGCGTCTTTCACCCCTCCACTTT.

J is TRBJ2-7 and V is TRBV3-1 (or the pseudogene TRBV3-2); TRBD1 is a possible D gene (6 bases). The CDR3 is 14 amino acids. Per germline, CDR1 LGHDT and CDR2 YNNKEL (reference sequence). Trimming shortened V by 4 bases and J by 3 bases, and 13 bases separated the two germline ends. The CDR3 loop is CASSPEDSGYEQYF. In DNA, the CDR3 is TGTGCCAGCAGCCCGGAGGACAGCGGCTACGAGCAGTACTTC.

The CDR3 here is CASSNRDNHSNQPQHF. The DNA for the CDR3 is TGTGCCAGCAGCAACCGGGACAACCACAGCAATCAGCCCCAGCATTTT. This sequence joins TRBV21-1 and TRBJ1-5; TRBD1, the table's D call, was not compared with the DNA. TRBV21-1 is described as a pseudogene. This CDR3 region has 16 residues.